This entry lists 28 T cell receptor beta chains sequenced from one sample in a study of graft-versus-host responses after intestinal transplantation. These receptors have no identified antigens. TCRdb's table, derived via immunoSEQ multiplex PCR, lists solely in-frame clones and lacks some. This sample has about 100,000 clones, with approximately 84% found just once. Sequenced material: unstimulated CD4+ T cells sorted from spleen or lymph node cells, taken before transplant. The source of these receptors is a human donor who was the organ donor for an intestinal transplant.

This chain links TRBV30 with TRBJ2-5, with D possibly TRBD1 on 6 matching bases. The germline CDR1 and CDR2 sequences are GTSNPN and SVGIG (reference sequence). The CDR3 contains 15 residues. V lost 5 bases and J lost 5, with 21 bases in between. In nucleotides, the CDR3 is TGTGCCTGGGGGGCAGGGGTAGTAGTCAAGGAGACCCAGTACTTC. This gives the protein CAWGAGVVVKETQYF.

The rearrangement joins TRBV18 to TRBJ1-2; TRBD1 might be the D (5 bases). Germline V gene lookup returns CDR1 KGHSH and CDR2 LQKENI. CDR3 length equals 14 residues. V shed 6 bases and J shed 1 base, with 12 bases lying between them. The CDR3 coding sequence is TGTGCCAGCTCGCGGGACCAAAGTAACTATGGCTACACCTTC. It is translated as CASSRDQSNYGYTF.

As DNA, the CDR3 is TGTGCCAGCAGTGTAGAGGCAGGGTGGTCGGAGGATTATGGCTACACCTTC. Translating gives CASSVEAGWSEDYGYTF. This chain connects TRBV2 to TRBJ1-2; the D gene is possibly TRBD1 (5 bases). The V and J ends lost 4 bases and 5 bases respectively, with 23 bases between them. This CDR3 is built from 17 residues. The germline gives CDR1 SNHLY, CDR2 FYNNEI.

The chain joins TRBV4-1 to TRBJ2-5, with D unclear. Trimming pared 4 bases from V and 4 bases from J, leaving 10 bases between. Germline assignment: CDR1 MGHRA and CDR2 YSYEKL. This CDR3 contains 13 residues. Here the CDR3 reads CASSRWARETQYF. The CDR3 DNA follows: TGCGCCAGCAGCCGATGGGCGAGAGAGACCCAGTACTTC.

A single count supports this clone. The J gene is TRBJ2-2, the V gene TRBV2, with D hard to call. Per the germline V gene, CDR1 is SNHLY and CDR2 is FYNNEI. V was clipped by 11 bases and J by 0 bases, with 13 bases between them. This CDR3 has 14 amino acids. CDR3 sequence reads: CADRSYANTGELFF. In nucleotides, the CDR3 is TGTGCCGATAGGAGTTACGCGAACACCGGGGAGCTGTTTTTT.

This rearrangement joins TRBV5-1 to TRBJ1-2, with a possible D match to TRBD1 (5 bases). V was clipped by 2 bases and J by 4 bases, with 18 bases between them. The CDR3 has 16 amino acids. CDR1 is SGHRS and CDR2 is YFSETQ in the germline V gene. The CDR3 region has the DNA TGCGCCAGCAGCTTCGAGGCTGGTGGTGGGGGCTATGGCTACACCTTC. Amino acids: CASSFEAGGGGYGYTF.

Note on this clone: This sample also contains other DNA sequences that code for the same CDR3. This sequence joins TRBV5-1 and TRBJ1-1; D might be TRBD1 (6 bases). Germline V gene sequence: CDR1 SGHRS, CDR2 YFSETQ. CDR3 size: 14 residues. V dropped 2 bases and J dropped 1 base, with 9 bases sitting between them. As DNA, the CDR3 is TGCGCCAGCAGCTTCGGAGGGGGGAACACTGAAGCTTTCTTT. It codes for CASSFGGGNTEAFF.

V usage is TRBV19 and J usage is TRBJ1-1; D gene uncertain. V was cut by 1 base and J by 10 bases, with 16 bases left in between. The CDR3 totals 14 residues. Germline loops: CDR1 LNHDA, CDR2 SQIVND (reference sequence). CDR3 nucleotide sequence: TGTGCCAGTAGTATAGCGGCAACCCTAAGCTCAGCTTTCTTT. Amino acid sequence: CASSIAATLSSAFF. Full variable domain (missing parts from reference TRBV19 and TRBJ1-1): DGGITQSPKYLFRKEGQNVTLSCEQNLNHDAMYWYRQDPGQGLRLIYYSQIVNDFQKGDIAEGYSVSREKKESFPLTVTSAQKNPTAFYLCASSIAATLSSAFFGQGTRLTVV.

This chain joins TRBV5-1 and TRBJ1-2; the D gene is possibly TRBD1 (6 bases). With 2 bases removed from V and 1 base from J, the gap between germline ends came to 12 bases. CDR1 and CDR2 (germline): SGHRS, YFSETQ. This CDR3 region has 15 residues. The CDR3 DNA follows: TGCGCCAGCAGCTTCAACAGGGCTGGTAACTATGGCTACACCTTC. The encoded protein is CASSFNRAGNYGYTF.

This rearrangement joins TRBV5-4 to TRBJ1-6; TRBD1 aligns across 7 bases. The junction had 12 bases not matched to a gene; V was cut back by 2 bases and J by 7 bases. The CDR3 spans 17 residues. Germline CDR1 is SGHNT and CDR2 is YYREEE (reference sequence). CDR3 in amino acids: CASSFDPPTGSNSPLHF. The CDR3 DNA sequence: TGTGCCAGCAGCTTTGACCCCCCGACAGGGTCCAATTCACCCCTCCACTTT.

This clone was seen only once. V and J are TRBV5-1 and TRBJ2-7, with TRBD1 matching over 8 bases. V lost 0 bases, J lost 4 bases, and 3 bases stayed unmatched. In germline, CDR1 is SGHRS, CDR2 YFSETQ. This CDR3 spans 14 amino acids. The CDR3 DNA follows: TGCGCCAGCAGCTTGGGACAGGGGCTTTACGAGCAGTACTTC. It encodes CASSLGQGLYEQYF.

The chain couples TRBV4-1 to TRBJ2-3; 8 bases map to TRBD2. The V gene end was trimmed by 0 bases and the J gene end by 0 bases; junction bases not matched to a gene: 11. Germline V CDR1 and CDR2: MGHRA, YSYEKL. The length of the CDR3 is 19 residues. The CDR3 nucleotides read TGCGCCAGCAGCCAAGAAAAGAACGGGGGGGTTATAAGCACAGATACGCAGTATTTT. It yields the protein CASSQEKNGGVISTDTQYF.

The table lists this clone with a count of one. The chain joins TRBV11-2 to TRBJ2-5; maybe TRBD2 (5 bases). The CDR3 runs 14 residues. V was trimmed by 4 bases and J by 5 bases, leaving 14 bases between them. Per germline, CDR1 SGHAT and CDR2 FQNNGV. The CDR3 DNA follows: TGTGCCAGCAGCTCCAACAACGGACTTGAGACCCAGTACTTC. It encodes CASSSNNGLETQYF.

This clone has only one observation. This chain uses TRBV11-3 with TRBJ2-7; TRBD1 or TRBD2 may be the D gene (5 bases each). CDR3 size: 15 residues. V lost 6 bases, J lost 2 bases, and 17 bases lay in between. Germline V CDR1 and CDR2: SGHNT, YENEEA. CDR3 DNA sequence: TGTGCCAGCAGTGAGGGAAACCAGGGAACCTACGAGCAGTACTTC. The encoded protein is CASSEGNQGTYEQYF.

This clone was observed a few times. Other DNA variants within this sample encode the same CDR3. The chain links TRBV6-6 to TRBJ2-5; TRBD1 aligns across 7 bases. Germline-derived CDR1 and CDR2 are MNHNY and SVGAGI (reference sequence). This CDR3 comprises 13 residues. With V trimmed by 3 bases and J by 4 bases, 2 bases remained unmatched. The CDR3 loop is CASSYNRGETQYF. CDR3 in DNA: TGTGCCAGCAGTTATAACAGGGGAGAGACCCAGTACTTC.

The J gene is TRBJ2-7, the V gene TRBV6-5, with 10 positions matching TRBD1. The germline V gene has CDR1 MNHEY and CDR2 SVGAGI. This CDR3 has 15 amino acids. The V segment lost 6 bases and the J segment 5 bases; nucleotides outside the gene matches: 10. CDR3 protein: CASSPLWTGGHEQYF. The CDR3 DNA follows: TGTGCCAGCAGCCCCTTGTGGACAGGGGGGCACGAGCAGTACTTC.

J is TRBJ2-2 and V is TRBV10-3; D tentatively reads TRBD1 or TRBD2 (5 bases each). V was shortened by 11 bases and J by 6 bases, with 13 bases between the two germline ends. The CDR3 has 12 amino acids. The germline gives CDR1 ENHRY, CDR2 SYGVKD. The CDR3 DNA sequence: TGTGCCTCCGGCTGGGACCCCGGGGAGCTGTTTTTT. This encodes CASGWDPGELFF.

The chain uses TRBV7-7 and TRBJ2-1; 9 bases map to TRBD2. Looked up from germline, CDR1 is SSHAT and CDR2 is FNYEAQ (reference sequence). V dropped 4 bases and J dropped 4; count of bases not matched to a gene: 5. The CDR3 runs 15 residues. CDR3 DNA: TGTGCCAGCAGCTCGGGGCGGGGGGGGTACAATGAGCAGTTCTTC. This translates into CASSSGRGGYNEQFF.

This clone is deemed medium-sized. V gene TRBV29-1 combines with J gene TRBJ1-1; no reliable D call. The germline gives CDR1 SQVTM, CDR2 ANQGSEA. CDR3 length: 13 amino acids. The ends were cut back, 1 base at V and 4 bases at J, with 10 bases in the middle. The DNA for the CDR3 is TGCAGCGTTGAAGTAGGAACGGGCACTGAAGCTTTCTTT. It is translated as CSVEVGTGTEAFF.

V and J are TRBV4-1 and TRBJ2-3, with 9 bases aligning to TRBD2. The CDR3 spans 16 residues. Germline CDR1 is MGHRA and CDR2 is YSYEKL. The V segment lost 0 bases and the J segment 4 bases; nucleotides outside the gene matches: 5. In DNA form, the CDR3 reads TGCGCCAGCAGCCAAGAGGATAGCGGGGGAGCAGATACGCAGTATTTT. Encoded protein: CASSQEDSGGADTQYF.

This chain links TRBV29-1 with TRBJ2-7; D perhaps matches TRBD1 (6 bases). The ends were cut back, 5 bases at V and 6 bases at J, with 20 bases in the middle. The CDR3 sequence is 14 residues long. Germline V gene data show CDR1 as SQVTM and CDR2 as ANQGSEA. CDR3 in amino acids: CSVLPPQAGAEQYF. The CDR3 DNA is TGCAGCGTTCTTCCCCCTCAGGCAGGGGCCGAGCAGTACTTC.

J is TRBJ2-5 and V is TRBV7-2; 7 positions match TRBD1. The germline CDR1 and CDR2 sequences are SGHTA and FQGNSA. The CDR3 is 15 residues long. With 1 base clipped from V and 7 bases from J, the junction kept 9 bases outside the gene matches. Here the CDR3 reads CASSLEGQLQGTQYF. CDR3 coding DNA: TGTGCCAGCAGCTTAGAGGGACAGCTTCAGGGGACCCAGTACTTC.

This chain connects TRBV27 to TRBJ2-1, with D possibly matching TRBD2 (7 bases). Germline V gene data show CDR1 as MNHEY and CDR2 as SMNVEV (reference sequence). Trimming pared 8 bases from V and 0 bases from J, leaving 20 bases between. The CDR3 runs 17 residues. In nucleotides, the CDR3 is TGTGCCAGCCCGCTTAACGGGGGGCCGAGCTCCTACAATGAGCAGTTCTTC. The encoded protein is CASPLNGGPSSYNEQFF.

The V call is TRBV5-1, the J call TRBJ2-7; perhaps TRBD1 as D (6 bases). The germline CDR1 and CDR2 sequences are SGHRS and YFSETQ. The CDR3 covers 12 residues. V was trimmed by 1 base and J by 7 bases, leaving 9 bases between them. CDR3 residues: CASSLTGQEQYF. The DNA for the CDR3 is TGCGCCAGCAGCTTGACAGGGCAGGAGCAGTACTTC.

The chain employs TRBV28 and TRBJ2-6; TRBD2 aligns across 12 bases. J lost 3 bases, V lost 1 base, and 22 bases had no gene match. The CDR3 sequence is 24 residues long. The germline V gene has CDR1 MDHEN and CDR2 SYDVKM. CDR3 sequence reads: CASSLYLKGPPSGGAMGGANVLTF. The CDR3 DNA reads as TGTGCCAGCAGTTTATACTTGAAGGGTCCTCCTAGCGGGGGGGCCATGGGTGGGGCCAACGTCCTGACTTTC.

V gene TRBV2 combines with J gene TRBJ2-5; TRBD2 aligns across 12 bases. The J call may be wrong; the DNA end is better matched by TRBJ2-7. The CDR3 spans 15 residues. Germline V gives CDR1 SNHLY, CDR2 FYNNEI. The CDR3 nucleotides read TGTGCCACCCAACTAGCGGGGGGATACTCCTACGAGCAGTACTTC. As protein: CATQLAGGYSYEQYF.

The chain links TRBV14 to TRBJ2-7; D is unresolved. CDR3 length: 15 amino acids. Germline-derived CDR1 and CDR2 are SGHDN and FVKESK. V lost 0 bases and J lost 1, with 10 bases in between. CDR3 bases: TGTGCCAGCAGCCAAGAAATGGGATTTTCCTACGAGCAGTACTTC. Translation: CASSQEMGFSYEQYF.

This chain joins TRBV5-1 and TRBJ2-2, with D tentatively TRBD1 (6 bases). CDR1 is SGHRS and CDR2 is YFSETQ in the germline V gene. This CDR3 has 16 residues. Trimming cost V 4 bases and J 0 bases, with 13 bases left between them. The CDR3: CASSPEGGSNTGELFF. Here the CDR3 DNA reads TGCGCCAGCAGCCCGGAAGGGGGTTCGAACACCGGGGAGCTGTTTTTT.